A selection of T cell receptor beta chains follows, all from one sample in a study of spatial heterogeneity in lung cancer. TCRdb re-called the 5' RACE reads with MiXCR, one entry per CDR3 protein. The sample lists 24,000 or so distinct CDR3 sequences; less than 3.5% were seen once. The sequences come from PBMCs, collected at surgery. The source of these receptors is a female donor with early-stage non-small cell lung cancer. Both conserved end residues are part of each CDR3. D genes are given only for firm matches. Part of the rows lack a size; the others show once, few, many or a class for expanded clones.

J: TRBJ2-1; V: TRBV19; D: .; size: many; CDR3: CASKGQGSYNEQFF; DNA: TGTGCCAGTAAGGGACAAGGCTCCTACAATGAGCAGTTCTTC
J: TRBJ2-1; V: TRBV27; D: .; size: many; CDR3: CASSSQSPVAVSEQFF; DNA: TGTGCCAGCAGTTCCCAATCCCCGGTGGCTGTGAGTGAGCAGTTCTTC
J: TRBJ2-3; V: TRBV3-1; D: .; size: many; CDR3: CASSPPGADTQYF; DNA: TGTGCCAGCAGCCCCCCGGGGGCAGATACGCAGTATTTT
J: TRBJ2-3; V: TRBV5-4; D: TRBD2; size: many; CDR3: CASTNLLAGGASTDTQYF; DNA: TGTGCCAGCACCAACTTACTAGCGGGAGGCGCGAGCACAGATACGCAGTATTTT
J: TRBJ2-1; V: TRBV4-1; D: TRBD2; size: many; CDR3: CASSREREPYNEQFF; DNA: TGCGCCAGCAGCCGCGAGCGGGAGCCCTACAATGAGCAGTTCTTC
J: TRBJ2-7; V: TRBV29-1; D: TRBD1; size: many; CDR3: CSVEFPGTGSSYEQYF; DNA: TGCAGCGTTGAATTCCCCGGGACAGGGAGCTCCTACGAGCAGTACTTC
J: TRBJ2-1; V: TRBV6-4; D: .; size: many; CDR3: CASSAGGYSYNEQFF; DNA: TGTGCCAGCAGCGCCGGTGGGTACAGCTACAATGAGCAGTTCTTC
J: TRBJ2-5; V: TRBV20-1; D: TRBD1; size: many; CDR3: CSARAPRDSEETQYF; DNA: TGCAGTGCTAGAGCACCCAGGGACAGCGAAGAGACCCAGTACTTC
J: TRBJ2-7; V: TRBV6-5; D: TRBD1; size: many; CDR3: CASSSGQGTYEQYF; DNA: TGTGCCAGCAGTTCCGGACAGGGGACCTACGAGCAGTACTTC
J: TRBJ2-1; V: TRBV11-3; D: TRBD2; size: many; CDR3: CASSPRTSGANEQFF; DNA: TGTGCCAGCAGCCCCCGGACTAGCGGGGCTAATGAGCAGTTCTTC
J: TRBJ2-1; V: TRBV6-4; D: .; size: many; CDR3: CASSDSKEGLGQFF; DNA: TGTGCCAGCAGTGACTCGAAGGAAGGTTTGGGGCAGTTCTTC
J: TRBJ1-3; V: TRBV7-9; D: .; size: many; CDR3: CASSPSRNTIYF; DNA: TGTGCCAGCAGCCCAAGTAGAAACACCATATATTTT
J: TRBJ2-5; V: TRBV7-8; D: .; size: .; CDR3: CASSLGVGIGETQYF; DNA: TGTGCCAGCAGCTTAGGCGTAGGGATAGGGGAGACCCAGTACTTC
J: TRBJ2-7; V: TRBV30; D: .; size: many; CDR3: CAWSEGEAYEQYF; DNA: TGTGCCTGGAGCGAAGGGGAGGCCTACGAGCAGTACTTC
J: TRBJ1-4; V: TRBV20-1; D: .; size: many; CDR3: CSARMPGLNEKLFF; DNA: TGCAGTGCTAGAATGCCGGGACTCAATGAAAAACTGTTTTTT
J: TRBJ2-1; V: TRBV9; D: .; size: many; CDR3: CASSVGGSGSYNEQFF; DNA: TGTGCCAGCAGCGTAGGGGGTAGCGGCTCCTACAATGAGCAGTTCTTC
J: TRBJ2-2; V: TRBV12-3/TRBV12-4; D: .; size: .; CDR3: CASSMDTGELFF; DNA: TGTGCCAGCAGCATGGACACCGGGGAGCTGTTTTTT
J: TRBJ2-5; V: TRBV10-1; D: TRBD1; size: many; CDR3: CASSPQGGETQYF; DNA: TGCGCCAGCAGTCCACAGGGGGGAGAGACCCAGTACTTC
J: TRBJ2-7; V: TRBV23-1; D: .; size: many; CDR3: CASRGSEQYF; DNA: TGCGCCAGCAGGGGTTCCGAGCAGTACTTC
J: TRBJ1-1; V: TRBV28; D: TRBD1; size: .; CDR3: CASNIQGMSTEAFF; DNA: TGTGCCAGCAATATACAGGGGATGAGTACTGAAGCTTTCTTT
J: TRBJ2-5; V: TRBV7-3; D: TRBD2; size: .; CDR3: CANSPSGGGETQYF; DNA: TGTGCCAACAGCCCAAGCGGGGGCGGAGAGACCCAGTACTTC
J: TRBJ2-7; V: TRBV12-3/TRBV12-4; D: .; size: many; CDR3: CASSRGREQYF; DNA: TGTGCCAGCAGCCGCGGTCGGGAGCAGTACTTC
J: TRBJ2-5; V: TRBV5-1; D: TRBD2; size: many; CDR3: CASSFSTSGSETQYF; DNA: TGCGCCAGCAGCTTTTCCACTAGCGGATCAGAGACCCAGTACTTC
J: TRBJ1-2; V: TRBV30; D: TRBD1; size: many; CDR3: CAWSATGNGYTF; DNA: TGTGCCTGGAGTGCGACAGGGAATGGCTACACCTTC
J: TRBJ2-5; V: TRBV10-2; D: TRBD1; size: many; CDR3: CASSEDRGIETQYF; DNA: TGCGCCAGCAGTGAAGACAGGGGGATTGAGACCCAGTACTTC
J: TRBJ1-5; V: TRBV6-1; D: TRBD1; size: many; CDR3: CASSDRGQNQPQHF; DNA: TGTGCCAGCAGTGACAGGGGGCAAAATCAGCCCCAGCATTTT
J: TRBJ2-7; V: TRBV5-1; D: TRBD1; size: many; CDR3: CASTGQGMGEQYF; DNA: TGCGCCAGCACCGGACAGGGCATGGGGGAGCAGTACTTC
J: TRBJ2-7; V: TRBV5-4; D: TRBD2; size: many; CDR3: CASSQPSAGAYEQYF; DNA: TGTGCCAGCAGCCAGCCTAGTGCGGGAGCCTACGAGCAGTACTTC
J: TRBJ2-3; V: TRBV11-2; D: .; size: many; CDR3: CASSHVGTGEKTDTQYF; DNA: TGTGCCAGCAGCCACGTTGGGACGGGAGAGAAGACAGATACGCAGTATTTT
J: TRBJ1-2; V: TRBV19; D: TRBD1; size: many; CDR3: CASSNSGTDSNYGYTF; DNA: TGTGCCAGTAGTAATTCCGGGACAGACTCTAACTATGGCTACACCTTC
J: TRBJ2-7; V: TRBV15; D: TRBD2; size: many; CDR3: CATSTSGPYEQYF; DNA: TGTGCCACCAGCACTAGCGGGCCCTACGAGCAGTACTTC
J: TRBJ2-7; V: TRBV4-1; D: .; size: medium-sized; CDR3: CASSQVGSAEQYF; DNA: TGCGCCAGCAGCCAGGTCGGCTCAGCCGAGCAGTACTTC
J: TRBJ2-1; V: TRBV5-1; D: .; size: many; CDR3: CASSSLPGTGRYNEQFF; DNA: TGCGCCAGCAGCTCATTGCCCGGGACTGGCCGGTACAATGAGCAGTTCTTC
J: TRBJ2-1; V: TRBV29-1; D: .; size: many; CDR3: CSGGERNEQFF; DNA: TGCAGCGGGGGAGAGAGAAATGAGCAGTTCTTC
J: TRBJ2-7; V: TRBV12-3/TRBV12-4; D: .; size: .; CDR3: CASSTGTLTYEQYF; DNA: TGTGCCAGCAGCACCGGGACCCTAACCTACGAGCAGTACTTC
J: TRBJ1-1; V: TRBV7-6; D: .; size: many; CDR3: CASSLGRGSTEAFF; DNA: TGTGCCAGCAGCTTAGGAAGGGGTAGCACTGAAGCTTTCTTT
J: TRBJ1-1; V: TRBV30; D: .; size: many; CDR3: CAWYTGLKTFF; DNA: TGTGCCTGGTACACAGGGTTGAAAACTTTCTTT
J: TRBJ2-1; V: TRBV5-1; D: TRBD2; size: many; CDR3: CASSLDLLGQGLPPYNEQFF; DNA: TGCGCCAGCAGCTTGGATCTTCTGGGGCAGGGACTACCTCCCTACAATGAGCAGTTCTTC
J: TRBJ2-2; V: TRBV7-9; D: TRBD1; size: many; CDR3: CASSVGTATGELFF; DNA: TGTGCCAGCAGCGTCGGGACAGCAACCGGGGAGCTGTTTTTT
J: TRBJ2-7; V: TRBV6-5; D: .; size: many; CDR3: CASSYSISGSGEQYF; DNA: TGTGCCAGCAGTTACTCGATTTCGGGATCTGGCGAGCAGTACTTC
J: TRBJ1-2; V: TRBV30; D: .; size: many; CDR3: CAWSGTARANYGYTF; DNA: TGTGCCTGGAGCGGGACCGCTAGGGCTAACTATGGCTACACCTTC